A single sample gave rise to the 27 T cell receptor beta chains below, sequenced in a study of human T cells and chemical hapten exposure (dated by TCRdb to 2020 to 2023). This specimen's time point label, per the study, means: pre-sensitization, week 0. Explained via the paper, the treatment or condition label denotes: therapeutic diphenylcyclopropenone sensitization with weekly scalp DPC. The library came from RACE. Instrument used: NextSeq 500. The public reads were run again by TCRdb, first through fastp at Q25 and then through MiXCR, and only productive beta chains were kept. Every CDR3 protein is listed once, alongside the most common genes and DNA of its rows. Counted in this sample were about 380,000 distinct CDR3 sequences; approximately 5% of them appeared once. 2.6% of the sample belongs to the ten largest clones. The sample was whole blood, taken in connection with sensitization to the hapten diphenylcyclopropenone (DPC). These receptors were collected from a woman aged 45-65 years with alopecia areata. Some clones in this sample may be carry-over from other donors' samples.

Ten or more counts support this clonotype. V and J are TRBV7-2 and TRBJ2-7, with 8 positions matching TRBD1. This CDR3 contains 15 residues. V lost 3 bases to trimming and J lost 3 bases; unmatched junction nucleotides: 7. The germline CDR1 and CDR2 sequences are SGHTA and FQGNSA. The CDR3 bases are TGTGCCAGCAGCTTTGTGACAGGGGCCGGCTACGAGCAGTACTTC. It specifies CASSFVTGAGYEQYF. Full variable domain (rest looked up from reference TRBV7-2 and TRBJ2-7): GAGVSQSPSNKVTEKGKDVELRCDPISGHTALYWYRQSLGQGLEFLIYFQGNSAPDKSGLPSDRFSAERTGGSVSTLTIQRTQQEDSAVYLCASSFVTGAGYEQYFGPGTRLTVT.

This clonotype was detected only a few times. The CDR3 here is CASSQDAGSNQPQHF. The CDR3 DNA follows: TGTGCCAGCAGCCAAGATGCCGGGAGCAATCAGCCCCAGCATTTT. The chain couples TRBV3-1 to TRBJ1-5; no clear D. V lost 0 bases and J lost 1, with 7 bases in between. The CDR3 has 15 residues. The germline CDR1 and CDR2 sequences are LGHDT and YNNKEL (reference sequence).

This clonotype showed up many times. V is TRBV20-1 and J is TRBJ1-2; D remains ambiguous. V lost 5 bases and J 2 bases, leaving 12 bases between the germline ends. Germline CDR1 reads DFQATT; CDR2 reads SNEGSKA (reference sequence). The CDR3 extends over 13 amino acids. The CDR3 sequence: CSAPLGKNYGYTF. The CDR3, as DNA: TGCAGTGCTCCACTAGGGAAAAACTATGGCTACACCTTC.

This clonotype was observed many times. The rearrangement uses TRBV7-9 and TRBJ2-7; TRBD1 or TRBD2 may be the D gene (6 bases each). The CDR3 totals 13 residues. With 5 bases removed from V and 5 bases from J, the gap between germline ends came to 13 bases. Germline CDR1 and CDR2: SEHNR and FQNEAQ (reference sequence). CDR3 sequence reads: CASSPEGGHEQYF. The CDR3 nucleotides are TGTGCCAGCAGCCCAGAGGGGGGTCACGAGCAGTACTTC.

The chain has TRBV19 and TRBJ2-7; tentative D call: TRBD2 (6 bases). The CDR3 loop spans 15 amino acids. The germline V and J ends were trimmed by 5 bases and 1 base, with 15 bases remaining between them. The germline gives CDR1 LNHDA, CDR2 SQIVND (reference sequence). This chain's CDR3 is CASSPARDLSYEQYF. The CDR3, as DNA: TGTGCCAGTAGTCCCGCACGGGACTTATCCTACGAGCAGTACTTC.

On this clonotype itself: Lacking the conserved final phenylalanine or tryptophan, this CDR3 likely reflects a read error. This chain uses TRBV11-2 with TRBJ2-2, with 8 bases lining up with TRBD1. J lost 1 base, V lost 3 bases, and 7 bases had no gene match. Germline V gene data show CDR1 as SGHAT and CDR2 as FQNNGV. The CDR3 covers 17 residues. The DNA for the CDR3 is TGTGCCAGCAGCTTCCAGGGGGCAAGGCGGAACACCGGGGAGCTGTTTTAT. Its translation is CASSFQGARRNTGELFY.

The genes are TRBV2 and TRBJ1-4; D gene ambiguous. Germline loops: CDR1 SNHLY, CDR2 FYNNEI. This CDR3 contains 12 residues. Trimming took 1 base from V and 7 from J, leaving 4 bases between them. As DNA, the CDR3 is TGTGCCAGCAGTGAAGAAAGTGAAAAACTGTTTTTT. Protein: CASSEESEKLFF. Together with reference TRBV2 and TRBJ1-4, the CDR3 gives the full variable domain: EPEVTQTPSHQVTQMGQEVILRCVPISNHLYFYWYRQILGQKVEFLVSFYNNEISEKSEIFDDQFSVERPDGSNFTLKIRSTKLEDSAMYFCASSEESEKLFFGSGTQLSVL.

V usage is TRBV6-1 and J usage is TRBJ1-5; D is perhaps TRBD1 (5 bases). Germline V lookup: CDR1 MNHNS, CDR2 SASEGT. This CDR3 comprises 11 residues. V was shortened by 3 bases and J by 11 bases, with 8 bases between the two germline ends. As DNA, the CDR3 is TGTGCCAGCAGTGAGGGGGGGTCCCAGCATTTT. Amino acids: CASSEGGSQHF.

This clonotype showed up many times. V and J are TRBV7-2 and TRBJ1-5, with D possibly TRBD1 on 5 matching bases. Trimming shortened V by 1 base and J by 7 bases, and 11 bases separated the two germline ends. CDR3 size: 14 residues. Germline-derived CDR1 and CDR2 are SGHTA and FQGNSA. This CDR3 is CASSLGRGSQPQHF. CDR3 DNA: TGTGCCAGCAGCTTAGGTCGGGGGTCACAGCCCCAGCATTTT.

In this sample, this clonotype turned up many times. The chain employs TRBV28 and TRBJ2-1, with D uncertain. V was pared by 3 bases and J by 9 bases, with 12 bases between. This CDR3 contains 13 residues. Germline V gene lookup returns CDR1 MDHEN and CDR2 SYDVKM. The DNA of the CDR3 is TGTGCCAGCAGTTTCTCCCCCCTTGGTGAGCAGTTCTTC. It translates to CASSFSPLGEQFF.

This clonotype was observed at least ten times. One end of the junction does not line up with germline, which may come from a read error. The rearrangement links TRBV7-6 to TRBJ2-2; 10 nucleotides align to TRBD2. The CDR3 consists of 15 residues. Germline V lookup: CDR1 SGHVS, CDR2 FNYEAQ. The CDR3: CASSLAGEGAGELFF. In nucleotides, the CDR3 is TGTGCCAGCAGCCTAGCGGGAGAGGGGGCCGGGGAGCTGTTTTTT. The full variable domain, rest sourced from reference TRBV7-6 and TRBJ2-2, is GAGVSQSPRYKVTKRGQDVALRCDPISGHVSLYWYRQALGQGPEFLTYFNYEAQQDKSGLPNDRFSAERPEGSISTLTIQRTEQRDSAMYRCASSLAGEGAGELFFGEGSRLTVL.

Ten or more counts support this clonotype. The gene calls are TRBV7-9 and TRBJ2-5; 13 positions match TRBD2. The CDR3 contains 16 residues. The ends lost 4 bases at V and 7 bases at J; junction bases unmatched: 9. CDR1 and CDR2 from the germline V gene are SEHNR and FQNEAQ (reference sequence). The CDR3 reads CASSSGTSGVGGTQYF. The CDR3 DNA reads TGTGCCAGCAGCTCGGGGACTAGCGGGGTCGGAGGGACCCAGTACTTC.

This clonotype was picked up a small number of times. The CDR3 coding sequence is TGTGCCACCAGCAGAGATCTGGGAGGGGGCGGCACAGATACGCAGTATTTT. Its protein is CATSRDLGGGGTDTQYF. The chain employs TRBV15 and TRBJ2-3, with D perhaps being TRBD1 or TRBD2 (7 bases each). The CDR3 consists of 17 residues. Between the trimmed V and J ends, which lost 0 bases and 1 base, there was a span of 14 bases. CDR1 LNHNV and CDR2 YYDKDF come from the germline V gene (reference sequence). Looking up the rest from reference TRBV15 and TRBJ2-3 gives the full variable domain: DAMVIQNPRYQVTQFGKPVTLSCSQTLNHNVMYWYQQKSSQAPKLLFHYYDKDFNNEADTPDNFQSRRPNTSFCFLDIRSPGLGDTAMYLCATSRDLGGGGTDTQYFGPGTRLTVL.

This clonotype was seen a few times. The chain has TRBV6-6 and TRBJ1-2; D might be TRBD1 (6 bases). This CDR3 region has 14 residues. Germline values: CDR1 MNHNY, CDR2 SVGAGI (reference sequence). The V gene lost 2 bases and the J gene lost 4 bases, with 11 bases spanning the gap. CDR3 coding DNA: TGTGCCAGCAGTTACAAAGGGGGGTCCTATGGCTACACCTTC. It yields the protein CASSYKGGSYGYTF.

The table lists this clonotype with many counts. The chain has TRBV11-2 and TRBJ1-1, with 9 bases fitting TRBD1. Germline trimming cut 5 bases from V and 5 bases from J; bases unmatched to any gene: 6. CDR1 and CDR2 from the germline V gene are SGHAT and FQNNGV. The CDR3 spans 14 residues. In DNA form, the CDR3 reads TGTGCCAGCAGCATTGGACAGGGGAGTACTGAAGCTTTCTTT. It codes for CASSIGQGSTEAFF. The whole variable domain, filled in from reference TRBV11-2 and TRBJ1-1, reads EAGVAQSPRYKIIEKRQSVAFWCNPISGHATLYWYQQILGQGPKLLIQFQNNGVVDDSQLPKDRFSAERLKGVDSTLKIQPAKLEDSAVYLCASSIGQGSTEAFFGQGTRLTVV.

Many counts were recorded for this clonotype. The V and J genes are TRBV20-1 and TRBJ2-4; 9 bases fit TRBD2. From germline, CDR1 is DFQATT and CDR2 SNEGSKA (reference sequence). The CDR3 is made up of 14 amino acids. V shed 5 bases, J shed 3 bases, and the junction held 5 bases outside the gene matches. CDR3 coding DNA: TGCAGTGCTCGACTAGCGGAAATCAAAAACATTCAGTACTTC. Amino acid sequence: CSARLAEIKNIQYF.

This chain joins TRBV6-1 and TRBJ1-5, with 11 positions matching TRBD1. CDR3 length: 16 residues. Germline assignment: CDR1 MNHNS and CDR2 SASEGT. J was trimmed by 2 bases and V by 6 bases; bases with no gene match: 6. The CDR3 region is CASSRTGGRRNQPQHF. CDR3 bases: TGTGCCAGCAGCCGGACAGGGGGCCGGCGCAATCAGCCCCAGCATTTT.

This clonotype has just a few counts. This chain links TRBV20-1 with TRBJ1-1, with D uncertain. With 5 bases removed from V and 8 bases from J, the gap between germline ends came to 12 bases. This CDR3 has 11 amino acids. Germline V gene lookup returns CDR1 DFQATT and CDR2 SNEGSKA (reference sequence). CDR3 DNA sequence: TGCAGTGCTTCCACCGCGGGAGAAGCTTTCTTT. It is translated as CSASTAGEAFF.

This clonotype was counted between two and nine times. The chain has TRBV5-1 and TRBJ2-3; maybe TRBD1 (5 bases). The V and J ends lost 0 bases and 3 bases respectively, with 11 bases between them. This CDR3 region has 15 residues. The germline V gene has CDR1 SGHRS and CDR2 YFSETQ. CDR3 amino acids: CASSLGTGPTDTQYF. CDR3 nucleotide sequence: TGCGCCAGCAGCTTGGGCACAGGCCCGACAGATACGCAGTATTTT.

The table lists this clonotype with many counts. V gene TRBV29-1 combines with J gene TRBJ2-1; the D is unclear. In germline, CDR1 is SQVTM, CDR2 ANQGSEA. V lost 1 base to trimming and J lost 9 bases, with 7 bases between them. The CDR3 has 11 residues. CDR3 in DNA: TGCAGCGTTGAAGGACCGAGTGAGCAGTTCTTC. Amino acids: CSVEGPSEQFF.

This sequence joins TRBV7-8 and TRBJ2-2; tentative D call: TRBD2 (6 bases). The ends were cut back, 3 bases at V and 4 bases at J, with 12 bases in the middle. Per germline, CDR1 SGHVS and CDR2 FQNEAQ. The CDR3 has 15 amino acids. CDR3 loop: CASSLPSAVTGELFF. The CDR3 nucleotides are TGTGCCAGCAGCTTGCCTAGCGCAGTCACCGGGGAGCTGTTTTTT. The full variable domain, rest sourced from reference TRBV7-8 and TRBJ2-2, is GAGVSQSPRYKVAKRGQDVALRCDPISGHVSLFWYQQALGQGPEFLTYFQNEAQLDKSGLPSDRFFAERPEGSVSTLKIQRTQQEDSAVYLCASSLPSAVTGELFFGEGSRLTVL.

This clonotype was counted between two and nine times. Sequence at one end of the junction differs from germline and may be a read error. V and J are TRBV6-2 or TRBV6-3 and TRBJ1-6, with TRBD1 as a possible D gene (6 bases). Germline V gene sequence: CDR1 MNHEY, CDR2 SVGEGT. This CDR3 spans 11 amino acids. DNA of the CDR3: TGTGCCAGCAGTTACGGGGGCCTCCAGGCCTTT. Encoded protein: CASSYGGLQAF.

Many counts were recorded for this clonotype. V is TRBV13 and J is TRBJ1-1; D not resolved. The CDR3 contains 13 residues. CDR1 is PRHDT, CDR2 FYEKMQ, per germline (reference sequence). Trimming stripped 5 bases from V and 1 base from J, with 8 bases between. As DNA, the CDR3 is TGTGCCAGCAGCCCCCCAGCGAACACTGAAGCTTTCTTT. This translates into CASSPPANTEAFF.

This clonotype was seen repeatedly, ten times or more. The chain uses TRBV20-1 and TRBJ2-5; D ambiguous. Germline CDR1 and CDR2: DFQATT and SNEGSKA (reference sequence). V lost 3 bases and J lost 3, with 20 bases in between. CDR3 length: 16 residues. The CDR3 loop reads CSASPSKAAQKETQYF. As DNA, the CDR3 is TGCAGTGCTAGCCCGTCGAAGGCAGCGCAGAAAGAGACCCAGTACTTC.

This rearrangement joins TRBV21-1 to TRBJ2-5; TRBD1 is the table's D call and was not checked against the DNA. TRBV21-1 is a pseudogene segment. The CDR3 totals 15 residues. The CDR3 coding sequence is TGTGCCAGCAGCCCAAGGGGGACAGCCCAAGAGGCCCAGTACTTC. The encoded protein is CASSPRGTAQEAQYF.

This chain connects TRBV20-1 to TRBJ1-2; 9 bases agree with TRBD1. The germline V gene has CDR1 DFQATT and CDR2 SNEGSKA (reference sequence). The CDR3 spans 15 residues. V lost 6 bases to trimming and J lost 5 bases; unmatched junction nucleotides: 13. The chain's CDR3 is CSAWGQGDFLYGYTF. CDR3 in DNA: TGCAGTGCATGGGGACAGGGAGATTTTTTATATGGCTACACCTTC.

The chain couples TRBV7-2 to TRBJ2-5; TRBD2 matches 8 bases. The CDR3 is 13 amino acids. The V gene end was trimmed by 5 bases and the J gene end by 7 bases; junction bases not matched to a gene: 6. Germline V gives CDR1 SGHTA, CDR2 FQGNSA. The CDR3 loop is CASSPSGRSTQYF. The DNA of the CDR3 is TGTGCCAGCAGCCCGAGCGGGAGATCGACCCAGTACTTC.